This is a list of T cell receptor beta chains from one sample in a study of beta chain features in type 1 diabetes. The protocol was immunoSEQ multiplex PCR, while the TCRdb copy is restricted to in-frame clones and leaves out a portion. The sample shows fewer than 350,000 clones, around 20% of them seen only once. The sequenced sample was naive CD4+ T cells from blood. These receptors all stem from a woman aged 18 to 35 in good health. Both conserved end residues are part of each CDR3. The order of the fields is CDR3 length, D gene, J gene, V gene, clone size, CDR3 protein, CDR3 DNA. A D gene is named only where the DNA matches it firmly. Clone size appears in some rows only: once, few, many, or a class for an expanded clone.

cdr3_length: 15; d_call: TRBD2; j_call: TRBJ2-7; v_call: TRBV25-1; clone_size: NA; cdr3_aa: CAPLGSGTGSYEQYF; cdr3_nt: TGTGCCCCCCTTGGGAGCGGGACGGGCTCTTACGAGCAGTACTTC
cdr3_length: 13; d_call: TRBD2; j_call: TRBJ2-7; v_call: TRBV19; clone_size: NA; cdr3_aa: CASSIPSGNEQYF; cdr3_nt: TGTGCCAGTAGCATCCCTAGCGGGAACGAGCAGTACTTC
cdr3_length: 14; d_call: NA; j_call: TRBJ1-2; v_call: TRBV5-6; clone_size: NA; cdr3_aa: CASSLVGRSYGYTF; cdr3_nt: TGTGCCAGCAGCTTAGTCGGTAGGAGCTATGGCTACACCTTC
cdr3_length: 12; d_call: NA; j_call: TRBJ2-3; v_call: TRBV9; clone_size: few; cdr3_aa: CASSVAADTQYF; cdr3_nt: TGTGCCAGCAGCGTAGCTGCAGATACGCAGTATTTT
cdr3_length: 14; d_call: NA; j_call: TRBJ2-1; v_call: TRBV5-1; clone_size: NA; cdr3_aa: CASSPEVGAHEQFF; cdr3_nt: TGCGCCAGCAGCCCCGAAGTGGGGGCCCATGAGCAGTTCTTC
cdr3_length: 16; d_call: TRBD2; j_call: TRBJ2-3; v_call: TRBV5-1; clone_size: NA; cdr3_aa: CASKGLAGGRTDTQYF; cdr3_nt: TGCGCCAGCAAGGGACTAGCGGGAGGACGCACAGATACGCAGTATTTT
cdr3_length: 13; d_call: TRBD1; j_call: TRBJ1-2; v_call: TRBV5-8; clone_size: NA; cdr3_aa: CASRRQGIGGYTF; cdr3_nt: TGTGCCAGCAGAAGACAGGGGATCGGTGGCTACACCTTC
cdr3_length: 15; d_call: NA; j_call: TRBJ2-7; v_call: TRBV4-1; clone_size: NA; cdr3_aa: CASSQITDQGREQYF; cdr3_nt: TGCGCCAGCAGCCAGATAACAGATCAAGGTCGGGAGCAGTACTTC
cdr3_length: 14; d_call: TRBD2; j_call: TRBJ2-1; v_call: TRBV30; clone_size: NA; cdr3_aa: CAWNLAGVLGEQFF; cdr3_nt: TGTGCCTGGAACCTAGCGGGGGTCCTCGGTGAGCAGTTCTTC
cdr3_length: 15; d_call: TRBD1; j_call: TRBJ1-1; v_call: TRBV5-1; clone_size: NA; cdr3_aa: CASGTTGGEWTEAFF; cdr3_nt: TGCGCCAGCGGGACAACAGGGGGCGAATGGACTGAAGCTTTCTTT
cdr3_length: 13; d_call: TRBD1; j_call: TRBJ2-7; v_call: TRBV30; clone_size: NA; cdr3_aa: CAWSEGARNEQYF; cdr3_nt: TGTGCCTGGAGTGAGGGGGCGCGAAACGAGCAGTACTTC
cdr3_length: 14; d_call: TRBD2; j_call: TRBJ2-2; v_call: TRBV30; clone_size: NA; cdr3_aa: CAWSGLADTGELFF; cdr3_nt: TGTGCCTGGAGTGGCCTAGCGGACACCGGGGAGCTGTTTTTT
cdr3_length: 15; d_call: TRBD1; j_call: TRBJ1-5; v_call: TRBV7-9; clone_size: NA; cdr3_aa: CASSRGGQGHQPQHF; cdr3_nt: TGTGCCAGCAGCAGAGGCGGACAGGGGCATCAGCCCCAGCATTTT
cdr3_length: 13; d_call: NA; j_call: TRBJ2-7; v_call: TRBV19; clone_size: NA; cdr3_aa: CASSMGGGYEQYF; cdr3_nt: TGTGCCAGTAGTATGGGAGGGGGCTACGAGCAGTACTTC
cdr3_length: 11; d_call: NA; j_call: TRBJ2-7; v_call: TRBV6-1; clone_size: few; cdr3_aa: CASGQIYEQYF; cdr3_nt: TGTGCCAGCGGACAGATCTACGAGCAGTACTTC
cdr3_length: 17; d_call: TRBD1; j_call: TRBJ1-6; v_call: TRBV4-2; clone_size: few; cdr3_aa: CASSQDPGQGVGSPLHF; cdr3_nt: TGTGCCAGCAGCCAAGACCCGGGACAGGGGGTAGGTTCACCCCTCCACTTT
cdr3_length: 15; d_call: TRBD1; j_call: TRBJ2-5; v_call: TRBV5-5; clone_size: NA; cdr3_aa: CASSGLTGGAETQYF; cdr3_nt: TGTGCCAGCAGCGGGCTGACAGGGGGGGCAGAGACCCAGTACTTC
cdr3_length: 16; d_call: TRBD2; j_call: TRBJ2-7; v_call: TRBV11-1; clone_size: few; cdr3_aa: CASSLERLAGQNEQYF; cdr3_nt: TGTGCCAGCAGCTTAGAGCGGCTAGCGGGGCAGAACGAGCAGTACTTC
cdr3_length: 15; d_call: NA; j_call: TRBJ2-2; v_call: TRBV7-9; clone_size: NA; cdr3_aa: CASSWWTTNTGELFF; cdr3_nt: TGTGCCAGCAGCTGGTGGACAACGAACACCGGGGAGCTGTTTTTT
cdr3_length: 15; d_call: NA; j_call: TRBJ1-2; v_call: TRBV5-4; clone_size: NA; cdr3_aa: CASSPDLSIPYGYTF; cdr3_nt: TGTGCCAGCAGCCCGGACTTATCAATCCCCTATGGCTACACCTTC
cdr3_length: 14; d_call: TRBD1; j_call: TRBJ1-6; v_call: TRBV7-2; clone_size: few; cdr3_aa: CASSSGQGRSPLHF; cdr3_nt: TGTGCCAGCAGCTCGGGACAGGGTCGTTCACCCCTCCACTTT
cdr3_length: 14; d_call: TRBD2; j_call: TRBJ2-7; v_call: TRBV13; clone_size: few; cdr3_aa: CASSSQRGNYEQYF; cdr3_nt: TGTGCCAGCAGCTCCCAGCGGGGGAACTACGAGCAGTACTTC
cdr3_length: 13; d_call: TRBD1; j_call: TRBJ2-2; v_call: TRBV6-1; clone_size: NA; cdr3_aa: CASSEQGAGELFF; cdr3_nt: TGTGCCAGCAGTGAACAGGGGGCCGGGGAGCTGTTTTTT
cdr3_length: 17; d_call: TRBD1; j_call: TRBJ2-1; v_call: TRBV25-1; clone_size: NA; cdr3_aa: CASSGYTGVSSYNEQFF; cdr3_nt: TGTGCCAGCAGTGGCTACACAGGGGTTAGCTCCTACAATGAGCAGTTCTTC
cdr3_length: 14; d_call: TRBD2; j_call: TRBJ2-3; v_call: TRBV2; clone_size: few; cdr3_aa: CASSETSLTDTQYF; cdr3_nt: TGTGCCAGCAGTGAGACTAGCCTAACAGATACGCAGTATTTT
cdr3_length: 12; d_call: NA; j_call: TRBJ2-3; v_call: TRBV9; clone_size: few; cdr3_aa: CASSPQSYTQYF; cdr3_nt: TGTGCCAGCAGCCCCCAGTCTTATACGCAGTATTTT
cdr3_length: 15; d_call: TRBD2; j_call: TRBJ2-7; v_call: TRBV2; clone_size: NA; cdr3_aa: CASRRDLAGTYEQYF; cdr3_nt: TGTGCCAGCAGACGCGACCTAGCGGGGACATACGAGCAGTACTTC
cdr3_length: 12; d_call: NA; j_call: TRBJ2-2; v_call: TRBV18; clone_size: NA; cdr3_aa: CASSQQGGELFF; cdr3_nt: TGTGCCAGCTCACAACAGGGAGGGGAGCTGTTTTTT
cdr3_length: 15; d_call: TRBD1; j_call: TRBJ1-4; v_call: TRBV5-4; clone_size: few; cdr3_aa: CASSFATGENEKLFF; cdr3_nt: TGTGCCAGCAGCTTCGCGACAGGGGAGAATGAAAAACTGTTTTTT
cdr3_length: 13; d_call: TRBD2; j_call: TRBJ2-5; v_call: TRBV18; clone_size: few; cdr3_aa: CASSPTGRETQYF; cdr3_nt: TGTGCCAGCTCACCGACCGGGAGGGAGACCCAGTACTTC
cdr3_length: 14; d_call: NA; j_call: TRBJ2-5; v_call: TRBV7-7; clone_size: NA; cdr3_aa: CASSQGSEERAQYF; cdr3_nt: TGTGCTAGCAGCCAAGGGTCAGAGGAGAGGGCCCAGTACTTC
cdr3_length: 14; d_call: NA; j_call: TRBJ1-2; v_call: TRBV7-9; clone_size: NA; cdr3_aa: CASSLGTGTYGYTF; cdr3_nt: TGTGCCAGCAGCTTAGGTACGGGTACCTATGGCTACACCTTC
cdr3_length: 16; d_call: NA; j_call: TRBJ1-5; v_call: TRBV18; clone_size: NA; cdr3_aa: CASSPRGLNSNQPQHF; cdr3_nt: TGTGCCAGCTCACCACGGGGCCTGAATAGCAATCAGCCCCAGCATTTT
cdr3_length: 12; d_call: TRBD1; j_call: TRBJ1-2; v_call: TRBV10-3; clone_size: NA; cdr3_aa: CAIRKDRAGYTF; cdr3_nt: TGTGCCATCAGGAAGGACAGGGCGGGCTACACCTTC
cdr3_length: 15; d_call: TRBD1; j_call: TRBJ2-7; v_call: TRBV12-5; clone_size: NA; cdr3_aa: CASGLEGQGVYEQYF; cdr3_nt: TGTGCTAGTGGTTTGGAGGGACAGGGAGTCTACGAGCAGTACTTC
cdr3_length: 12; d_call: TRBD1; j_call: TRBJ1-1; v_call: TRBV6-6; clone_size: few; cdr3_aa: CATGTGDTEAFF; cdr3_nt: TGTGCCACCGGGACAGGGGACACTGAAGCTTTCTTT
cdr3_length: 16; d_call: TRBD1; j_call: TRBJ2-1; v_call: TRBV7-3; clone_size: NA; cdr3_aa: CASSPTLQGSYNEQFF; cdr3_nt: TGTGCCAGCAGCCCGACTCTACAGGGGAGCTACAATGAGCAGTTCTTC
cdr3_length: 14; d_call: NA; j_call: TRBJ1-5; v_call: TRBV9; clone_size: few; cdr3_aa: CASSVDSLFQPQHF; cdr3_nt: TGTGCCAGCAGCGTGGACAGTCTATTTCAGCCCCAGCATTTT
cdr3_length: 12; d_call: NA; j_call: TRBJ2-7; v_call: TRBV2; clone_size: NA; cdr3_aa: CASSESSYEQYF; cdr3_nt: TGTGCCAGCAGTGAAAGTAGCTACGAGCAGTACTTC
cdr3_length: 15; d_call: NA; j_call: TRBJ2-1; v_call: TRBV5-4; clone_size: few; cdr3_aa: CASSFSFNSYNEQFF; cdr3_nt: TGTGCCAGCAGCTTTAGTTTTAACTCCTACAATGAGCAGTTCTTC
cdr3_length: 15; d_call: NA; j_call: TRBJ2-2; v_call: TRBV4-2; clone_size: NA; cdr3_aa: CASSQEELLTGELFF; cdr3_nt: TGTGCCAGCAGCCAAGAAGAACTCCTTACCGGGGAGCTGTTTTTT
cdr3_length: 14; d_call: NA; j_call: TRBJ2-7; v_call: TRBV7-9; clone_size: few; cdr3_aa: CASTPDTRYYEQYF; cdr3_nt: TGTGCCAGCACCCCGGACACGCGGTACTACGAGCAGTACTTC
cdr3_length: 13; d_call: NA; j_call: TRBJ2-7; v_call: TRBV29-1; clone_size: NA; cdr3_aa: CSVVRNTRGEQYF; cdr3_nt: TGCAGCGTTGTTCGAAACACCCGCGGCGAGCAGTACTTC
cdr3_length: 16; d_call: NA; j_call: TRBJ2-1; v_call: TRBV5-4; clone_size: few; cdr3_aa: CASSPPGGRTWDEQFF; cdr3_nt: TGTGCCAGCAGCCCCCCGGGCGGGCGGACTTGGGATGAGCAGTTCTTC
cdr3_length: 16; d_call: TRBD1; j_call: TRBJ1-2; v_call: TRBV23-1; clone_size: NA; cdr3_aa: CASSQSADRGSDGYTF; cdr3_nt: TGCGCCAGCAGTCAATCAGCGGACAGGGGGTCCGATGGCTACACCTTC
cdr3_length: 15; d_call: TRBD1; j_call: TRBJ1-1; v_call: TRBV7-8; clone_size: NA; cdr3_aa: CASSLSRDRDTEAFF; cdr3_nt: TGTGCCAGCAGTCTCTCCCGGGACAGGGACACTGAAGCTTTCTTT
cdr3_length: 16; d_call: TRBD2; j_call: TRBJ2-3; v_call: TRBV5-4; clone_size: few; cdr3_aa: CASSGGLAGGTDTQYF; cdr3_nt: TGTGCCAGCAGCGGGGGACTAGCGGGGGGCACAGATACGCAGTATTTT